The 5 T cell receptor beta chains given below trace back to one sample, sequenced in a study of cytomegalovirus exposure and HLA in healthy donors (dated by TCRdb to the late 2010s). The library relied on the immunoSEQ multiplex PCR assay. For the multiplex PCR, a mixture combining 60 forward primers for TCR Vbeta segments and 13 reverse primers for TCR Jbeta segments was used. TCRdb mirrors the immuneACCESS table, restricted to in-frame sequences. Some clones are absent from its copies; in checked studies, under half trace to an unresolved V gene, and the reason for the others is unknown. This sample holds some 180,000 clones; roughly 80% were observed only once. The leading ten clones occupy about 3% of the sample. Source material: PBMCs. The receptors stem from a female donor in good health and CMV-seronegative.

The J gene is TRBJ2-5, the V gene TRBV19; D ambiguous. The CDR3 is 16 amino acids. Germline lookup yields CDR1 LNHDA and CDR2 SQIVND (reference sequence). V lost 0 bases and J 5 bases, leaving 16 bases between the germline ends. The CDR3 DNA reads as TGTGCCAGTAGTATAGATGGGTCGGGTGCCGGGGAGACCCAGTACTTC. Protein: CASSIDGSGAGETQYF.

The rearrangement joins TRBV6-5 to TRBJ1-3; TRBD1 agrees at 10 bases. The CDR3 spans 15 residues. V dropped 7 bases and J dropped 3; count of bases not matched to a gene: 6. CDR1 is MNHEY, CDR2 SVGAGI, per germline. The CDR3: CASKKGTGVGNTIYF. Here the CDR3 DNA reads TGTGCCAGCAAGAAGGGGACAGGGGTTGGAAACACCATATATTTT.

This sequence joins TRBV6-5 and TRBJ1-5; D uncertain. The CDR3 consists of 15 residues. CDR1 is MNHEY and CDR2 is SVGAGI in the germline V gene. With 6 bases removed from V and 0 bases from J, the gap between germline ends came to 12 bases. DNA for the CDR3: TGTGCCAGCAGGGCGGGCCGGGATAGCAATCAGCCCCAGCATTTT. It encodes CASRAGRDSNQPQHF.

The V and J genes are TRBV7-8 and TRBJ2-2, with TRBD2 matching 7 bases. Looked up from germline, CDR1 is SGHVS and CDR2 is FQNEAQ. V shed 2 bases, J shed 1 base, and the junction held 4 bases outside the gene matches. The CDR3 has 16 residues. In DNA form, the CDR3 reads TGTGCCAGCAGCTTAATCCCTAGCGGGAACACCGGGGAGCTGTTTTTT. Amino acid sequence: CASSLIPSGNTGELFF.

This CDR3 reads CASSLLPGASYNEQFF. The DNA of the CDR3 is TGTGCCAGCAGTTTACTGCCTGGGGCCTCCTACAATGAGCAGTTCTTC. The chain joins TRBV27 to TRBJ2-1; the D gene is possibly TRBD1 (5 bases). In germline, CDR1 is MNHEY, CDR2 SMNVEV (reference sequence). The CDR3 is 16 residues long. The V gene lost 2 bases and the J gene lost 0 bases, with 11 bases spanning the gap.